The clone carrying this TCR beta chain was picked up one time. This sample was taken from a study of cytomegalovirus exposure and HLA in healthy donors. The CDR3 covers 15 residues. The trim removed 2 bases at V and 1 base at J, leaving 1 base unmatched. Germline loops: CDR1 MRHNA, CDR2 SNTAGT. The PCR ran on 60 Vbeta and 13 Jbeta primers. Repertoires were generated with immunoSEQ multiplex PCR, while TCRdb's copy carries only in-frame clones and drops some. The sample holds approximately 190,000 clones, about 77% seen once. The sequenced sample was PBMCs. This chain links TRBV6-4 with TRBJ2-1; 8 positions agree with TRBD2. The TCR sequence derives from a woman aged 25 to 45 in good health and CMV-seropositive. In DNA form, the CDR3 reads TGTGCCAGCAGTGACGTAGCGGGATCCTACAATGAGCAGTTCTTC. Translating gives CASSDVAGSYNEQFF.